This T cell receptor (beta chain) was identified during a study of cytomegalovirus exposure and HLA in healthy donors. Study findings and constraints: The study carried out a later analysis of TCR beta sequences. It associated around 17,000 of them with specific HLA alleles at a false discovery rate of 0.05. The analysis excluded some indistinguishable V segments, including TRBV6-2 and TRBV6-3.

Concerning this clone: Its antigen is not identified.

Primers: 60 Vbeta forward and 13 Jbeta reverse. In the study's own analysis: An analysis performed later counted 74 million or so unique TCR beta chains (roughly 9.9 million of them shared). The method was immunoSEQ multiplex PCR; TCRdb's version includes in-frame clones alone and lacks a portion of them. The DNA was the basis for D and trimming; V, J and clone size are from that table. The sample holds 200,000 to 300,000 clones, about 81% seen once. This CDR3 is 16 amino acids long. Germline CDR1 and CDR2: LNHDA and SQIVND (reference sequence). V lost 4 bases to trimming and J lost 7 bases; unmatched junction nucleotides: 10. Unrecorded immune exposures were likely, despite nominal health at sampling.

Sequencing used PBMCs. The sequence was obtained from a woman aged 40 to 50 in good health and CMV-seropositive. V gene TRBV19 combines with J gene TRBJ2-7; 13 bases are shared with TRBD2. The CDR3 DNA reads TGTGCCAGTAGTACCCGGACTAGCGGGGGCCTAAAGGAGCAGTACTTC. Amino acid sequence: CASSTRTSGGLKEQYF.